The sequence of this T cell receptor beta chain was determined in a study of blood T cell repertoires in COVID-19. Study-level background: Italy, Spain and the United States were the sources of the convalescent and acute COVID-19 samples.

Original data processing: Reference gene primer amplification yielded estimated nucleated cell counts. Sequenced by immunoSEQ multiplex PCR; TCRdb stores in-frame clones only, minus some. Clonal size and the V and J genes are those of that table, whereas D and trimming came from the DNA. This sample yields tens of thousands of clones, of which about 85% are seen a single time; roughly 15% belongs to the top ten. V was pared by 0 bases and J by 1 base, with 0 bases of the junction left unmatched. CDR1 and CDR2 (germline): SGHVS, FQNEAQ. The CDR3 contains 15 residues. The receptor was isolated from a male donor with acute or convalescent COVID-19. Sequences were obtained from peripheral blood. This rearrangement joins TRBV7-8 to TRBJ1-3, with 7 positions matching TRBD1. The CDR3 sequence: CASSLARGSGNTIYF. In nucleotides, the CDR3 is TGTGCCAGCAGCTTAGCCAGGGGGTCTGGAAACACCATATATTTT.